These 12 T cell receptor beta chains came from one sample sequenced in a study of blood T cell repertoires in COVID-19. TCRdb's table, derived via immunoSEQ multiplex PCR, lists solely in-frame clones and lacks some. The sample yields some 190,000 clones, around 84% seen once. Specimen: peripheral blood. The receptors stem from a woman of 80 years or more with acute or convalescent COVID-19.

As to this clone: At one boundary the junction diverges from the germline segment, which might be a read error. This chain links TRBV12-5 with TRBJ1-3, with D unresolved. CDR1 LGHNT and CDR2 FRNRAP come from the germline V gene. CDR3 length: 14 residues. The CDR3: CASGLGQTGYTIYF. The CDR3, as DNA: TGTGCTAGTGGTTTGGGGCAGACTGGATACACCATATATTTT.

The chain joins TRBV7-9 to TRBJ1-3, with 8 positions matching TRBD1. The CDR3 is made up of 16 amino acids. With 4 bases clipped from V and 2 bases from J, the junction kept 7 bases outside the gene matches. CDR1 is SEHNR, CDR2 FQNEAQ, per germline (reference sequence). CDR3 protein: CASSSSKQGAGNTIYF. CDR3 nucleotide sequence: TGTGCCAGCAGCTCGTCCAAACAGGGGGCTGGAAACACCATATATTTT. Based on the CDR3 plus reference TRBV7-9 and TRBJ1-3, the full variable domain is DTGVSQNPRHKITKRGQNVTFRCDPISEHNRLYWYRQTLGQGPEFLTYFQNEAQLEKSRLLSDRFSAERPKGSFSTLEIQRTEQGDSAMYLCASSSSKQGAGNTIYFGEGSWLTVV.

The V and J genes are TRBV7-2 and TRBJ1-1; possibly TRBD1 for D (6 bases). CDR1 is SGHTA and CDR2 is FQGNSA in the germline V gene. The V end lost 3 bases, the J end lost 5 bases, and 7 bases lay between the germline ends. The CDR3 is 12 residues long. CDR3 region: CASSFQGTEAFF. CDR3 DNA sequence: TGTGCCAGCAGCTTCCAGGGGACTGAAGCTTTCTTT.

The chain has TRBV21-1 and TRBJ1-2. TRBV21-1 is described as a pseudogene. The CDR3 length is 14 residues. The CDR3, as DNA: TGTGCCAGCAGCAAAGAGGCGGGAAAATATGGCTACACCTTC. It specifies CASSKEAGKYGYTF.

The chain has TRBV18 and TRBJ1-3; 8 nucleotides match TRBD1. CDR1 and CDR2 (germline): KGHSH, LQKENI. V lost 3 bases to trimming and J lost 1 base; unmatched junction nucleotides: 5. This CDR3 is built from 16 residues. In DNA, the CDR3 is TGTGCCAGCTCACCGCAGGGGGCCCCGTCTGGAAACACCATATATTTT. This gives the protein CASSPQGAPSGNTIYF.

The chain recombines TRBV19 with TRBJ1-1; D is unresolved. Trimming left V 3 bases short and J 3 bases short, with 11 bases between. There are 14 residues in the CDR3. Per the germline V gene, CDR1 is LNHDA and CDR2 is SQIVND (reference sequence). CDR3 in amino acids: CASSIARMDTEAFF. CDR3 DNA: TGTGCCAGTAGTATTGCGAGGATGGACACTGAAGCTTTCTTT.

J is TRBJ1-2 and V is TRBV19; 9 bases fit TRBD1. The CDR3 extends over 13 amino acids. The V gene's germline CDR1 is LNHDA and CDR2 SQIVND (reference sequence). The ends lost 4 bases at V and 7 bases at J; junction bases unmatched: 4. The chain's CDR3 is CASSTDRGSGYTF. The CDR3 coding sequence is TGTGCCAGTAGTACCGACAGGGGGAGTGGCTACACCTTC.

The rearrangement links TRBV6-2 or TRBV6-3 to TRBJ2-1; 11 bases match TRBD2. V lost 2 bases, J lost 3 bases, and 0 bases stayed unmatched. This CDR3 has 15 amino acids. Germline V CDR1 and CDR2: MNHEY, SVGEGT. CDR3 DNA: TGTGCCAGCAGTTACCTAGCGGGAGGCTACAATGAGCAGTTCTTC. Protein: CASSYLAGGYNEQFF.

V and J are TRBV29-1 and TRBJ2-5; D is perhaps TRBD1 (6 bases). Germline V CDR1 and CDR2: SQVTM, ANQGSEA. This CDR3 is 14 amino acids long. Trimming took 4 bases from V and 4 from J, leaving 16 bases between them. CDR3 sequence reads: CSVVTQGIGETQYF. For the CDR3, the DNA is TGCAGCGTTGTAACTCAGGGGATTGGAGAGACCCAGTACTTC.

This clone was observed a single time. V is TRBV29-1 and J is TRBJ1-4; D may be TRBD1 (6 bases). The CDR3 is 11 residues long. Germline CDR1 SQVTM, CDR2 ANQGSEA. The ends were cut back, 6 bases at V and 13 bases at J, with 15 bases in the middle. CDR3 sequence: CSVATGSRLFF. In nucleotides, the CDR3 is TGCAGCGTCGCCACAGGGAGTCGACTGTTTTTT. The whole variable domain, remainder taken from reference TRBV29-1 and TRBJ1-4, is SAVISQKPSRDICQRGTSLTIQCQVDSQVTMMFWYRQQPGQSLTLIATANQGSEATYESGFVIDKFPISRPNLTFSTLTVSNMSPEDSSIYLCSVATGSRLFFGSGTQLSVL.

The V and J genes are TRBV15 and TRBJ1-2; the match to TRBD1 covers 8 bases. Unmatched junction bases numbered 7, after V lost 4 bases and J lost 12 bases. Germline CDR1 is LNHNV and CDR2 is YYDKDF (reference sequence). The CDR3 contains 12 residues. The CDR3 is CATSNWDRSNTF. The CDR3 coding sequence is TGTGCCACCAGCAATTGGGACAGGTCCAACACCTTC.

This CDR3 is CASSLGGTNLGQETQYF. The CDR3 region has the DNA TGTGCCAGCAGCTTAGGTGGGACAAACTTGGGGCAAGAGACCCAGTACTTC. The genes are TRBV7-6 and TRBJ2-5; TRBD1 is a possible D gene (6 bases). Trimming removed 1 base at V and 2 bases at J, with 17 bases between. The CDR3 extends over 17 amino acids. Germline V gene lookup returns CDR1 SGHVS and CDR2 FNYEAQ.